This TCR beta chain was profiled in a study of T-cell memory formation after mild COVID-19. The CDR3 runs 14 residues. Trimming cost V 6 bases and J 2 bases; bases outside gene matches: 4. TCRdb re-called the 5' RACE reads through MiXCR, storing one row per CDR3 protein. The repertoire holds roughly 160,000 distinct CDR3 sequences, 11% seen once, with approximately 3.8% in the top ten. The clonotype originates from a man between 18 and 35 years old who had mild COVID-19 (a few samples of this study predate the infection). Cell type and time point are not known. The V gene is TRBV12-3 or TRBV12-4, the J gene TRBJ1-3, with 7 bases aligning to TRBD1. Sequenced: PBMCs or a T cell subset sorted from them (not recorded which). In DNA, the CDR3 is TGTGCCAGCAGGTCTCAGGGGGCTGGAAACACCATATATTTT. Translating it yields CASRSQGAGNTIYF.